A single sample gave rise to the 18 T cell receptor beta chains below, sequenced in a study of T cell responses to AZD1222 COVID-19 vaccine. TCRdb keeps only in-frame clones here, not all; method: immunoSEQ multiplex PCR. The sample lists about 150,000 clones, 87% seen once, with about 3% in the top ten. The source material was peripheral blood, sampled on day 0 of AZD1222 vaccination. The receptors derive from an adult in good health.

The rearrangement links TRBV2 to TRBJ2-1; 8 nucleotides line up with TRBD1. CDR1 SNHLY and CDR2 FYNNEI come from the germline V gene. The CDR3 has 16 residues. Trimming removed 6 bases from V and 5 bases from J; junction bases left unmatched: 12. The DNA for the CDR3 is TGTGCCAGCAGGGAAAGCAGGGGGCGTAAAAACAATGAGCAGTTCTTC. Its translation is CASRESRGRKNNEQFF.

The V and J genes are TRBV6-5 and TRBJ2-3; 10 bases are a match to TRBD2. From germline, CDR1 is MNHEY and CDR2 SVGAGI. Trimming at V came to 5 bases and at J to 5 bases, leaving 4 bases not matched to a gene. This CDR3 is built from 14 residues. The CDR3 DNA reads as TGTGCCAGCAGTCCGGGACTAGCGAGAGATACGCAGTATTTT. Amino acids: CASSPGLARDTQYF.

The genes are TRBV18 and TRBJ1-5, with D unresolved. V was cut by 2 bases and J by 3 bases, with 11 bases left in between. The CDR3 is made up of 15 amino acids. The germline gives CDR1 KGHSH, CDR2 LQKENI. This CDR3 is CASSPASSPNQPQHF. CDR3 coding DNA: TGTGCCAGCTCACCAGCGAGTTCCCCCAATCAGCCCCAGCATTTT.

V and J are TRBV3-1 (or the pseudogene TRBV3-2) and TRBJ2-7; D might be TRBD1 (5 bases). Trimming left V 2 bases short and J 3 bases short, with 8 bases between. Germline V gene data show CDR1 as LGHDT and CDR2 as YNNKEL (reference sequence). This CDR3 is built from 13 residues. CDR3 loop: CASSQSRDYEQYF. CDR3 DNA sequence: TGTGCCAGCAGCCAAAGCAGGGACTACGAGCAGTACTTC.

The J gene is TRBJ1-6, the V gene TRBV6-5; no clear D gene. The CDR3 is 14 residues long. V was clipped by 5 bases and J by 1 base, with 6 bases between them. Germline CDR1 MNHEY, CDR2 SVGAGI. CDR3 coding DNA: TGTGCCAGCAGTACTAATTCCTATAATTCACCCCTCCACTTT. Protein sequence: CASSTNSYNSPLHF.

This chain connects TRBV15 to TRBJ1-2; 9 nucleotides align to TRBD1. The CDR3 runs to 16 residues. The V segment lost 2 bases and the J segment 3 bases; nucleotides outside the gene matches: 7. Germline V gene data show CDR1 as LNHNV and CDR2 as YYDKDF (reference sequence). Written as DNA, the CDR3 is TGTGCCACCAGCAGACCCGGGACAGGGCTTGACTATGGCTACACCTTC. Amino acids: CATSRPGTGLDYGYTF. The variable domain in full, with the rest retrieved from reference TRBV15 and TRBJ1-2, is DAMVIQNPRYQVTQFGKPVTLSCSQTLNHNVMYWYQQKSSQAPKLLFHYYDKDFNNEADTPDNFQSRRPNTSFCFLDIRSPGLGDTAMYLCATSRPGTGLDYGYTFGSGTRLTVV.

The rearrangement links TRBV10-2 to TRBJ1-5; D unresolved. The germline V and J ends were trimmed by 6 bases and 7 bases, with 13 bases remaining between them. The germline V gene has CDR1 WSHSY and CDR2 SAAADI. This CDR3 region has 13 residues. CDR3 region: CASSAGVAQPQHF. The CDR3 DNA sequence: TGCGCCAGCAGCGCTGGGGTAGCGCAGCCCCAGCATTTT.

Here the CDR3 reads CASSLAGSSYEQYF. In DNA form, the CDR3 reads TGTGCCAGCAGCTTAGCAGGGAGCTCCTACGAGCAGTACTTC. The genes are TRBV7-8 and TRBJ2-7; D possibly corresponds to TRBD2 (5 bases). Germline-derived CDR1 and CDR2 are SGHVS and FQNEAQ. The CDR3 covers 14 residues. Trimming removed 0 bases at V and 0 bases at J, with 6 bases between.

V gene TRBV7-9 combines with J gene TRBJ1-4; D gene ambiguous. This CDR3 contains 14 residues. Germline CDR1 SEHNR, CDR2 FQNEAQ (reference sequence). Trimming stripped 5 bases from V and 8 bases from J, with 15 bases between. The CDR3: CASSPSLIREKLFF. The CDR3 DNA is TGTGCCAGCAGCCCCAGCCTGATACGGGAAAAACTGTTTTTT.

This clone was counted once. The chain employs TRBV5-5 and TRBJ1-1; perhaps TRBD1 as D (5 bases). This CDR3 has 16 residues. With 3 bases removed from V and 0 bases from J, the gap between germline ends came to 15 bases. The germline CDR1 and CDR2 sequences are SGHKS and YYEKEE (reference sequence). Here the CDR3 reads CASSSGSNRMNTEAFF. CDR3 DNA: TGTGCCAGCAGCTCCGGGTCGAACAGGATGAACACTGAAGCTTTCTTT.

V is TRBV6-1 and J is TRBJ1-2; D unresolved. Germline CDR1 MNHNS, CDR2 SASEGT. Trimming pared 2 bases from V and 4 bases from J, leaving 8 bases between. The CDR3 spans 13 residues. The CDR3 nucleotides read TGTGCCAGCAGTGAAAATCGGGTCTATGGCTACACCTTC. Translated: CASSENRVYGYTF.

This rearrangement joins TRBV7-9 to TRBJ1-3, with 9 bases lining up with TRBD1. The germline V gene has CDR1 SEHNR and CDR2 FQNEAQ (reference sequence). V lost 5 bases to trimming and J lost 2 bases; unmatched junction nucleotides: 4. This CDR3 contains 15 residues. The CDR3 here is CASSKQGATGNTIYF. CDR3 coding DNA: TGTGCCAGCAGCAAACAGGGGGCTACTGGAAACACCATATATTTT.

The rearrangement links TRBV19 to TRBJ1-5; the D is unclear. V gave up 0 bases and J gave up 1 base, with 7 bases separating them. The V gene's germline CDR1 is LNHDA and CDR2 SQIVND (reference sequence). The CDR3 consists of 15 residues. Written as DNA, the CDR3 is TGTGCCAGTAGTATAGACTTCCACAGCAATCAGCCCCAGCATTTT. Translation gives CASSIDFHSNQPQHF.

The chain employs TRBV27 and TRBJ2-1, with unresolved D. The CDR3 spans 14 residues. V was clipped by 7 bases and J by 2 bases, with 12 bases between them. Germline assignment: CDR1 MNHEY and CDR2 SMNVEV (reference sequence). The CDR3 DNA sequence: TGTGCCAGCACGTATCCACCCGCCTACAATGAGCAGTTCTTC. Translating it yields CASTYPPAYNEQFF.

The gene calls are TRBV9 and TRBJ2-3; tentatively, D is TRBD2 (6 bases). Germline CDR1 is SGDLS and CDR2 is YYNGEE. The CDR3 loop spans 14 amino acids. V lost 3 bases and J lost 1, with 9 bases in between. The CDR3: CASSGGDRTDTQYF. In DNA, the CDR3 is TGTGCCAGCAGCGGGGGGGACCGCACAGATACGCAGTATTTT.

The chain is built from TRBV29-1 and TRBJ1-2, with 7 nucleotides matching TRBD1. CDR3 length equals 13 residues. V dropped 7 bases and J dropped 0; count of bases not matched to a gene: 5. In germline, CDR1 is SQVTM, CDR2 ANQGSEA. CDR3 region: CSARDRSNYGYTF. The CDR3 region has the DNA TGCAGCGCTCGGGACAGATCTAACTATGGCTACACCTTC. Full variable domain (outside the CDR3, taken from reference TRBV29-1 and TRBJ1-2): SAVISQKPSRDICQRGTSLTIQCQVDSQVTMMFWYRQQPGQSLTLIATANQGSEATYESGFVIDKFPISRPNLTFSTLTVSNMSPEDSSIYLCSARDRSNYGYTFGSGTRLTVV.

This clone was detected once. The chain uses TRBV27 and TRBJ2-1; 8 bases line up with TRBD1. Unmatched junction bases numbered 6, after V lost 4 bases and J lost 1 base. The CDR3 runs 16 residues. Germline CDR1 reads MNHEY; CDR2 reads SMNVEV (reference sequence). In DNA form, the CDR3 reads TGTGCCAGCAGTTGGGGCCGGACAGGGTCCTACAATGAGCAGTTCTTC. Translated, it gives CASSWGRTGSYNEQFF.

The V call is TRBV27, the J call TRBJ2-2; D tentatively reads TRBD1 or TRBD2 (5 bases each). The CDR3 is made up of 15 amino acids. The germline V and J ends were trimmed by 6 bases and 8 bases, with 19 bases remaining between them. Germline V CDR1 and CDR2: MNHEY, SMNVEV (reference sequence). CDR3 amino acids: CASRQALGVGGELFF. The CDR3, as DNA: TGTGCCAGCAGACAAGCGTTGGGGGTCGGTGGGGAGCTGTTTTTT.